This T cell receptor beta chain was found in a study of beta chain features in type 1 diabetes. Germline V CDR1 and CDR2: LGHNA, YSLEER. This CDR3 is 15 amino acids long. The V gene end was trimmed by 0 bases and the J gene end by 8 bases; junction bases not matched to a gene: 9. CD4+ cells of the naive, central memory, regulatory and stem cell-like memory types were sorted via CD45RO/CCR7/CD25/CD127/CD95/CD27. Post-sort purity exceeded 95% for all sorted populations. The sequenced template was cDNA made from the entire isolated RNA. Generated by immunoSEQ multiplex PCR, the TCRdb table keeps only in-frame clones and is missing some. Of about 220,000 clones detected, approximately 11% appear once; the ten largest clones hold about 1.2%. A few counts support this clone. Its antigen is unknown. Study results and limitations: At VDJ recombination sites, type 1 diabetes patients had fewer insertions and more deleted nucleotides. All four CD4+ subsets from Type 1 diabetes patients carried moderately but significantly shorter TCRB CDR3s.

The rearrangement links TRBV4-3 to TRBJ1-2, with TRBD1 identical over 7 bases. This sequence was found in a man in his late teens or twenties in good health. The sample comprised central memory CD4+ T cells from blood. In nucleotides, the CDR3 is TGCGCCAGCAGCCAAGATGCGCAGGGGGATACAGGCTACACCTTC. As protein: CASSQDAQGDTGYTF.